The clone carrying this T cell receptor beta chain was seen a handful of times. V lost 2 bases and J 11 bases, leaving 13 bases between the germline ends. The length of the CDR3 is 13 residues. Germline lookup yields CDR1 SNHLY and CDR2 FYNNEI. Repertoires were generated with immunoSEQ multiplex PCR, while TCRdb's copy carries only in-frame clones and drops some. The sample includes about 270,000 clones, 70% to 85% of them seen just once. These data come from a study of blood T cell repertoires in COVID-19. Study-level information: Acute and convalescent COVID-19 specimens originated in the United States, Italy and Spain.

The sample was peripheral blood. The sequence derives from a human donor with COVID-19, enrolled during active disease. The donor label of this sample is uncertain. This chain joins TRBV2 and TRBJ1-3; the D is unclear. The DNA of the CDR3 is TGTGCCAGCAGTGAACAGGTCGGGATCGCCATATATTTT. Encoded protein: CASSEQVGIAIYF.